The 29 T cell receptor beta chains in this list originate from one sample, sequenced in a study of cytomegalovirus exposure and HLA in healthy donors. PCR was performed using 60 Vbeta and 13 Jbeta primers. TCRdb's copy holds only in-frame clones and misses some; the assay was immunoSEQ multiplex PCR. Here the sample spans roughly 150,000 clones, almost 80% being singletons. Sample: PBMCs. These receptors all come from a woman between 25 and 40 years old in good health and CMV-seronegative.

The CDR3 spells CASSREGVHSNQPQHF. The DNA of the CDR3 is TGTGCCAGCAGCCGCGAGGGGGTCCATAGCAATCAGCCCCAGCATTTT. The chain carries TRBV7-2 and TRBJ1-5; D is possibly TRBD1 (6 bases). Germline CDR1 SGHTA, CDR2 FQGNSA. V was shortened by 5 bases and J by 0 bases, with 14 bases between the two germline ends. The CDR3 is 16 amino acids.

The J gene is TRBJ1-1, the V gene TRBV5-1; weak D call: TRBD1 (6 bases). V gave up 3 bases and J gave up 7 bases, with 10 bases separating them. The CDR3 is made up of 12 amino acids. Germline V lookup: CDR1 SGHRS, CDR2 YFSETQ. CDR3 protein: CASSSRDNEAFF. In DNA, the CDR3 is TGCGCCAGCAGCTCCCGGGACAATGAAGCTTTCTTT.

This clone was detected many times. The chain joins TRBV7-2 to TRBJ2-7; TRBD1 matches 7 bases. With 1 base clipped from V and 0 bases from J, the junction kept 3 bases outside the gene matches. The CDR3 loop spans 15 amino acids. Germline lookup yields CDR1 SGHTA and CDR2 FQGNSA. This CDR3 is CASSLGGQVSYEQYF. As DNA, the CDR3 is TGTGCCAGCAGCTTAGGAGGACAGGTCTCCTACGAGCAGTACTTC. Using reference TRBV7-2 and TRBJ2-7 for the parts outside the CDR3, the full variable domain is GAGVSQSPSNKVTEKGKDVELRCDPISGHTALYWYRQSLGQGLEFLIYFQGNSAPDKSGLPSDRFSAERTGGSVSTLTIQRTQQEDSAVYLCASSLGGQVSYEQYFGPGTRLTVT.

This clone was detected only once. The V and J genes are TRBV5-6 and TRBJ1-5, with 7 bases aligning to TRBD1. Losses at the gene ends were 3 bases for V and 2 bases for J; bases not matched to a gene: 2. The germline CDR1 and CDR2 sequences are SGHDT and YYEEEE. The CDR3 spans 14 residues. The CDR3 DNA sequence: TGTGCCAGCAGCTACGGGACAGGCAATCAGCCCCAGCATTTT. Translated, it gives CASSYGTGNQPQHF.

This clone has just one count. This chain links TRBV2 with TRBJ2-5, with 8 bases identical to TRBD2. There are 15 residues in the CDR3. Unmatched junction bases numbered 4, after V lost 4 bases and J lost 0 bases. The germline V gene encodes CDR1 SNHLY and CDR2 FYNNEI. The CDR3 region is CASSGAGGDQETQYF. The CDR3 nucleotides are TGTGCCAGCAGTGGGGCGGGGGGTGACCAAGAGACCCAGTACTTC.

Here the CDR3 reads CASSSLGDTGAYEQYF. The CDR3 DNA is TGTGCCAGCAGCTCCCTAGGGGACACGGGTGCCTACGAGCAGTACTTC. This chain links TRBV13 with TRBJ2-5; D perhaps matches TRBD1 (6 bases). The tail of the sequence fits TRBJ2-7 better, so the J call may be wrong. The germline CDR1 and CDR2 sequences are PRHDT and FYEKMQ (reference sequence). CDR3 length: 16 amino acids.

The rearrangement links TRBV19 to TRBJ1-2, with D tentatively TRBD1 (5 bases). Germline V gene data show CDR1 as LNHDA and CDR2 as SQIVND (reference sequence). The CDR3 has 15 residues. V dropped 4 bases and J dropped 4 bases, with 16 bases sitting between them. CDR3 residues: CASSKSWTTTYGYTF. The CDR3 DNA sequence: TGTGCCAGTAGTAAGTCTTGGACAACAACCTATGGCTACACCTTC.

CDR3 DNA: TGTGCTAGTGTTCGGCCGACCCGGGGGGAAGGTGGAAACACCATATATTTT. Translated, it gives CASVRPTRGEGGNTIYF. The chain carries TRBV12-5 and TRBJ1-3, with D perhaps matching TRBD1 (5 bases). V lost 7 bases and J 3 bases, leaving 22 bases between the germline ends. This CDR3 contains 17 residues. Germline V lookup: CDR1 LGHNT, CDR2 FRNRAP.

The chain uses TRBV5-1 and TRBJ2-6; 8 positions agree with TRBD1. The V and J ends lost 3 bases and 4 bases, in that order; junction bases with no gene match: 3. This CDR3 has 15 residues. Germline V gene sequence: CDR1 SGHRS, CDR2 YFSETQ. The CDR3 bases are TGCGCCAGCAGCTCGGACAGGGCCGGGGCCAACGTCCTGACTTTC. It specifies CASSSDRAGANVLTF.

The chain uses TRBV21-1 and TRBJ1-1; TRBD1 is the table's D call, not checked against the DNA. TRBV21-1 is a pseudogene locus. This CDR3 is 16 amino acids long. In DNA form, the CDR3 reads TGTGCCAGCAGCGACCGGGACAGAGACATGAACACTGAAGCTTTCTTT. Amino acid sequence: CASSDRDRDMNTEAFF.

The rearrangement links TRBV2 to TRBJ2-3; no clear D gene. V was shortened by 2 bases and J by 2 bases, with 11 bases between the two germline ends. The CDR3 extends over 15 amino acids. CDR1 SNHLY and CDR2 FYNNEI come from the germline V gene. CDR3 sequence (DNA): TGTGCCAGCAGTGAAAGTACGGTGGTCACAGATACGCAGTATTTT. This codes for CASSESTVVTDTQYF.

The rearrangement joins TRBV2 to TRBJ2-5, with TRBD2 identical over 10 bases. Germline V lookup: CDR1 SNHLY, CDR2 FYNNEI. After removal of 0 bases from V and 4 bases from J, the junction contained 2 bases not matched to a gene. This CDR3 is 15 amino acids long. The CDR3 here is CASSEASSGRETQYF. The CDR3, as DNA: TGTGCCAGCAGTGAAGCGTCTAGCGGGAGAGAGACCCAGTACTTC.

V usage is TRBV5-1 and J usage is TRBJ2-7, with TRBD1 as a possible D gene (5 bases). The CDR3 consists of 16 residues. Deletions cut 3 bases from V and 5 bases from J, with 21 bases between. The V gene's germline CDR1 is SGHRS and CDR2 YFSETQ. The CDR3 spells CASSSIAGSVANEQYF. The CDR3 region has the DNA TGCGCCAGCAGCTCCATCGCAGGGTCGGTGGCTAACGAGCAGTACTTC.

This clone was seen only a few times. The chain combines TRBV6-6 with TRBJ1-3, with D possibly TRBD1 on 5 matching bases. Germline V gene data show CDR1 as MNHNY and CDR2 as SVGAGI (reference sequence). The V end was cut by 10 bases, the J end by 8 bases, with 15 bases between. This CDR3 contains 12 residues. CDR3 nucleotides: TGTGCCAATTCACAGGCGGGAGACACCATATATTTT. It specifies CANSQAGDTIYF.

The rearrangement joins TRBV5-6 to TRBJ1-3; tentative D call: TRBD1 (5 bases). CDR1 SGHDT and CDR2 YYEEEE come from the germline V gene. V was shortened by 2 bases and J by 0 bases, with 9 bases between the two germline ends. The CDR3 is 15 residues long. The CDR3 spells CASSLIQGSGNTIYF. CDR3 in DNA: TGTGCCAGCAGCTTAATCCAGGGCTCTGGAAACACCATATATTTT.

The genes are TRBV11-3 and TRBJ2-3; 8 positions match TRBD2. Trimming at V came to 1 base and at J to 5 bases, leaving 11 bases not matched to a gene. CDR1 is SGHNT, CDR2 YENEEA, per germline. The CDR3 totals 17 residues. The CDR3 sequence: CASSLGRGARSGDTQYF. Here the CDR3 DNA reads TGTGCCAGCAGCTTAGGGCGGGGGGCCCGCTCTGGAGATACGCAGTATTTT.

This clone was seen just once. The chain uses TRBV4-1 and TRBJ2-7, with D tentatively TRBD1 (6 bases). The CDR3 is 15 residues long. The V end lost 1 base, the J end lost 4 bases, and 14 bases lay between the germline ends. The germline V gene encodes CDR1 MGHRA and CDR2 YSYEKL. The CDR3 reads CASSQVPGTTYEQYF. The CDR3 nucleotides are TGCGCCAGCAGCCAAGTTCCCGGGACAACATACGAGCAGTACTTC.

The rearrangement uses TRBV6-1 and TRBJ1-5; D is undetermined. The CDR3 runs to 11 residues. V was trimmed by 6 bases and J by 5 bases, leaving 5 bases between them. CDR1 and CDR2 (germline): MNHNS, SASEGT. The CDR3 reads CASSSDQPQHF. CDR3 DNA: TGTGCCAGCAGCTCAGATCAGCCCCAGCATTTT.

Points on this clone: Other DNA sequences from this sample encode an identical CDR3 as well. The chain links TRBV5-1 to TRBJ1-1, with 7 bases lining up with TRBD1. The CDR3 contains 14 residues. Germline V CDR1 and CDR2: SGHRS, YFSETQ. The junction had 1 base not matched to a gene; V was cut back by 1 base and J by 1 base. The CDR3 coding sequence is TGCGCCAGCAGCTTGCGACAGGGGAACACTGAAGCTTTCTTT. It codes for CASSLRQGNTEAFF. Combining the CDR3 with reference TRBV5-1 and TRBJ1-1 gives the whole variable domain KAGVTQTPRYLIKTRGQQVTLSCSPISGHRSVSWYQQTPGQGLQFLFEYFSETQRNKGNFPGRFSGRQFSNSRSEMNVSTLELGDSALYLCASSLRQGNTEAFFGQGTRLTVV.

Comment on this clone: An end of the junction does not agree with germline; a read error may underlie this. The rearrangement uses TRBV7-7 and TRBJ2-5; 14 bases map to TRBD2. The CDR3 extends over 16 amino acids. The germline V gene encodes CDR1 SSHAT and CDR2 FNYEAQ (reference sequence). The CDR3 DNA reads TGTGCTAGCAGCCCGACTAGCGGGGGGGCCTTGGAGACCCAGTACTTC. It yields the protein CASSPTSGGALETQYF. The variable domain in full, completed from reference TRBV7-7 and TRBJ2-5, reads GAGVSQSPRYKVTKRGQDVTLRCDPISSHATLYWYQQALGQGPEFLTYFNYEAQPDKSGLPSDRFSAERPEGSISTLTIQRTEQRDSAMYRCASSPTSGGALETQYFGPGTRLLVL.

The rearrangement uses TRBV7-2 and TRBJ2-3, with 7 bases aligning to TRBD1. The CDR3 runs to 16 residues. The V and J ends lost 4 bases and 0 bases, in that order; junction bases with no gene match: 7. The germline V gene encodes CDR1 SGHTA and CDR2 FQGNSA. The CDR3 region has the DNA TGTGCCAGCAGCTCAAGGACAGGCCCGAGCACAGATACGCAGTATTTT. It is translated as CASSSRTGPSTDTQYF.

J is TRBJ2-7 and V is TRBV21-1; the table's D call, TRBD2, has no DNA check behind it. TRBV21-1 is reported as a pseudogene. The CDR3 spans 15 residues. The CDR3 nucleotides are TGTGCCAGCAGCAACAGACCTAGCGGTACCTACGAGCAGTACTTC. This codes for CASSNRPSGTYEQYF.

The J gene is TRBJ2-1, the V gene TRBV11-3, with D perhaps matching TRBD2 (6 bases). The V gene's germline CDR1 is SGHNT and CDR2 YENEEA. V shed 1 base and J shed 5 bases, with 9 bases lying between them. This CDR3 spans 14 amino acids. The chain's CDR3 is CASSLGRGNNEQFF. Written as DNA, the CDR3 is TGTGCCAGCAGCTTAGGGCGGGGAAACAATGAGCAGTTCTTC.

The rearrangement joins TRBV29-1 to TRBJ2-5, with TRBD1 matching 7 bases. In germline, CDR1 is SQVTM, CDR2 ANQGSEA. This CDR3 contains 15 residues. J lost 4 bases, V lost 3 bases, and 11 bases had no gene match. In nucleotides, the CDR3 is TGCAGCGTTGACGGCCGAAGGGGGCGGTCAGAGACCCAGTACTTC. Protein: CSVDGRRGRSETQYF.

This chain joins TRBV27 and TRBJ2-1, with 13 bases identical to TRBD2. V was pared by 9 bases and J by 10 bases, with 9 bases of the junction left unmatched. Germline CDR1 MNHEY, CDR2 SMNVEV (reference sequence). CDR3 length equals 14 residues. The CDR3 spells CASFRSGLAGEQFF. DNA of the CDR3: TGTGCCAGTTTTCGGTCGGGACTAGCGGGGGAGCAGTTCTTC.

CDR3 amino acids: CASSLPRMNTEAFF. CDR3 DNA: TGTGCCAGCAGCTTACCCAGAATGAACACTGAAGCTTTCTTT. This chain connects TRBV5-6 to TRBJ1-1; D gene ambiguous. Per germline, CDR1 SGHDT and CDR2 YYEEEE. The CDR3 has 14 residues. V lost 2 bases, J lost 0 bases, and 8 bases lay in between.

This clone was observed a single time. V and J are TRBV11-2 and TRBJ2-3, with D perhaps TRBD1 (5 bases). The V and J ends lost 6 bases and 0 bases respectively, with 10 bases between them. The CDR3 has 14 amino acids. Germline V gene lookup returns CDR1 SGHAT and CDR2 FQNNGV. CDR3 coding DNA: TGTGCCAGCAGGCGGACATTCAGCACAGATACGCAGTATTTT. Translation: CASRRTFSTDTQYF.

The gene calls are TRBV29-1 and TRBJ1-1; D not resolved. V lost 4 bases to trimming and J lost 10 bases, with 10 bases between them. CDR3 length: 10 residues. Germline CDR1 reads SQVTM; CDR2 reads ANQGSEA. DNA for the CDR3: TGCAGCGTTGCTAGCCAAGGAGCTTTCTTT. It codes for CSVASQGAFF.

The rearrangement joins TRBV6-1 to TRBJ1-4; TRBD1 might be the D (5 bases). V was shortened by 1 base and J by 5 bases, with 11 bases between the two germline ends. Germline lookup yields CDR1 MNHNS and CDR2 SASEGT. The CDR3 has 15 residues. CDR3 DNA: TGTGCCAGCAGTGAAGAACCAGGGAGGAATGAAAAACTGTTTTTT. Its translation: CASSEEPGRNEKLFF.